The 17 T cell receptor beta chains below come from one sample, sequenced in a study of blood T cells in healthy people across ages. Alongside a J-beta primer mix, a sample-barcoded 5' primer served in a second PCR lasting about 7 to 12 cycles. TCRdb reprocessed the 5' RACE reads with MiXCR, giving one entry per CDR3 protein. The sample has around 1,600,000 distinct CDR3 sequences, roughly 43% seen once. The sample consisted of blood. The source is a woman aged 18-30 years in good health.

V and J are TRBV27 and TRBJ2-5; D not resolved. The germline V and J ends were trimmed by 2 bases and 2 bases, with 9 bases remaining between them. Germline V gene sequence: CDR1 MNHEY, CDR2 SMNVEV (reference sequence). This CDR3 spans 14 amino acids. DNA of the CDR3: TGTGCCAGCAGTTTAGTGGCAGCGCAAGAGACCCAGTACTTC. Amino acid sequence: CASSLVAAQETQYF.

The CDR3 coding sequence is TGTGCCAGCAGTGACAACGATGGCTACACCTTC. Translating gives CASSDNDGYTF. The V call is TRBV25-1, the J call TRBJ1-2; D unresolved. The V end was cut by 3 bases, the J end by 6 bases, with 5 bases between. The CDR3 extends over 11 amino acids. Germline V gives CDR1 MGHDK, CDR2 SYGVNS.

This clonotype was seen more than once but under ten times. The rearrangement joins TRBV12-3 or TRBV12-4 to TRBJ1-4; D unresolved. CDR3 length equals 13 residues. V was shortened by 6 bases and J by 4 bases, with 9 bases between the two germline ends. The CDR3 coding sequence is TGTGCCAGCAGACGGACCCTTAATGAAAAACTGTTTTTT. Its translation is CASRRTLNEKLFF.

This clonotype was seen many times. This chain joins TRBV4-3 and TRBJ1-2; the D gene is possibly TRBD1 (5 bases). Germline V gene lookup returns CDR1 LGHNA and CDR2 YSLEER. CDR3 length: 13 amino acids. Trimming removed 1 base from V and 6 bases from J, with 9 bases in between. The CDR3, as DNA: TGCGCCAGCAGCCAAGTGAGGGGTGATGGCTACACCTTC. This encodes CASSQVRGDGYTF.

The J gene is TRBJ2-5, the V gene TRBV29-1, with 8 positions matching TRBD1. CDR3 length equals 16 residues. V lost 1 base and J lost 11; bases outside the gene matches: 18. The germline CDR1 and CDR2 sequences are SQVTM and ANQGSEA. The CDR3 DNA reads TGCAGCGTTGAAGGCGGCTACCCAGGGGGCTACAATGAGCAGTACTTC. Amino acids: CSVEGGYPGGYNEQYF.

The chain couples TRBV7-9 to TRBJ2-7; D perhaps matches TRBD1 (5 bases). CDR1 is SEHNR, CDR2 FQNEAQ, per germline (reference sequence). There are 15 residues in the CDR3. The ends were cut back, 5 bases at V and 3 bases at J, with 17 bases in the middle. Here the CDR3 reads CASSKGQGPFYEQYF. The CDR3 bases are TGTGCCAGCAGCAAGGGGCAGGGTCCCTTCTACGAGCAGTACTTC.

This chain joins TRBV12-3 or TRBV12-4 and TRBJ2-1; D possibly corresponds to TRBD2 (5 bases). Trimming removed 5 bases from V and 7 bases from J, with 12 bases in between. This CDR3 spans 13 amino acids. This CDR3 is CASSRPGDNEQFF. The CDR3 bases are TGTGCCAGCAGTCGTCCCGGGGATAATGAGCAGTTCTTC.

V usage is TRBV7-2 and J usage is TRBJ2-3; 9 nucleotides match TRBD1. The V and J ends lost 5 bases and 3 bases, in that order; junction bases with no gene match: 12. Germline loops: CDR1 SGHTA, CDR2 FQGNSA. The CDR3 has 17 amino acids. Here the CDR3 DNA reads TGTGCCAGCAGCCCAAAGGCTGACAGGGGGAAGACAGATACGCAGTATTTT. Protein sequence: CASSPKADRGKTDTQYF.

This chain links TRBV21-1 with TRBJ2-6; the table gives TRBD1 as D, unverified against the DNA. TRBV21-1 is tagged as a pseudogene. The length of the CDR3 is 15 residues. The CDR3 loop is CASPNPASGANVLTF. Written as DNA, the CDR3 is TGTGCCAGCCCAAACCCGGCCTCTGGAGCCAACGTCCTGACTTTC.

This clonotype showed up just a few times. This chain's CDR3 is CASSPFKGQPQHF. The DNA for the CDR3 is TGTGCCAGCAGTCCGTTTAAGGGTCAGCCCCAGCATTTT. The chain employs TRBV27 and TRBJ1-5; D is undetermined. The germline V gene encodes CDR1 MNHEY and CDR2 SMNVEV (reference sequence). V was pared by 5 bases and J by 6 bases, with 11 bases between. The CDR3 covers 13 residues.

The chain couples TRBV4-3 to TRBJ1-1; 9 bases match TRBD1. From germline, CDR1 is LGHNA and CDR2 YSLEER. J gave up 0 bases and V 4 bases, and 15 bases lay outside the gene matches. The CDR3 contains 19 residues. The DNA of the CDR3 is TGCGCCAGCAGCCCAACCCCATCCGGGACAGGGCTCATGAACACTGAAGCTTTCTTT. Its protein is CASSPTPSGTGLMNTEAFF.

A note on this clonotype: Germline is not matched at one junction end, which may reflect a read error. The genes are TRBV12-3 or TRBV12-4 and TRBJ2-4; 9 nucleotides match TRBD2. The CDR3 spans 15 residues. The DNA for the CDR3 is TGTGCCAGCAGATTAGCGGGGGCGTACTACAATGAGCAGTACTTC. It codes for CASRLAGAYYNEQYF.

This clonotype occurred a few times. This chain uses TRBV12-3 or TRBV12-4 with TRBJ2-3; 8 bases align to TRBD2. There are 13 residues in the CDR3. V gave up 5 bases and J gave up 5 bases; unmatched junction bases: 3. CDR3 in amino acids: CASSRAGVDTQYF. DNA of the CDR3: TGTGCCAGCAGTAGAGCGGGGGTAGATACGCAGTATTTT.

This clonotype was seen a few times. J is TRBJ2-2 and V is TRBV5-5, with a tentative D call TRBD2 (5 bases). This CDR3 has 16 residues. V lost 1 base to trimming and J lost 0 bases, with 10 bases between them. Germline V gene lookup returns CDR1 SGHKS and CDR2 YYEKEE (reference sequence). CDR3 sequence reads: CASSLRLASNTGELFF. The CDR3, as DNA: TGTGCCAGCAGCTTGCGGCTAGCTTCGAACACCGGGGAGCTGTTTTTT.

The chain links TRBV29-1 to TRBJ1-1; D remains unclear. There are 14 residues in the CDR3. The germline V and J ends were trimmed by 4 bases and 1 base, with 13 bases remaining between them. Germline loops: CDR1 SQVTM, CDR2 ANQGSEA. CDR3 protein: CSVGRMVRNTEAFF. CDR3 coding DNA: TGCAGCGTTGGAAGGATGGTACGGAACACTGAAGCTTTCTTT.

This clonotype has only a few counts. The V and J genes are TRBV6-2 or TRBV6-3 and TRBJ2-1, with TRBD1 matching 7 bases. CDR3 length: 15 residues. Germline CDR1 reads MNHEY; CDR2 reads SVGEGT. The V and J ends lost 5 bases and 3 bases, in that order; junction bases with no gene match: 7. CDR3 residues: CASSPDRRIYNEQFF. The CDR3 DNA reads as TGTGCCAGCAGTCCGGACAGGAGAATCTACAATGAGCAGTTCTTC.

As regards this clonotype: One junction end disagrees with the germline gene, perhaps due to a read error. V gene TRBV5-1 combines with J gene TRBJ2-3; D is possibly TRBD1 (5 bases). This CDR3 region has 13 residues. CDR1 SGHRS and CDR2 YFSETQ come from the germline V gene. CDR3 loop: CASNLQGEDTQDF. The CDR3, as DNA: TGCGCCAGCAACTTACAAGGGGAAGATACGCAGGATTTT. Complete variable domain (other parts from reference TRBV5-1 and TRBJ2-3): KAGVTQTPRYLIKTRGQQVTLSCSPISGHRSVSWYQQTPGQGLQFLFEYFSETQRNKGNFPGRFSGRQFSNSRSEMNVSTLELGDSALYLCASNLQGEDTQDFGPGTRLTVL.